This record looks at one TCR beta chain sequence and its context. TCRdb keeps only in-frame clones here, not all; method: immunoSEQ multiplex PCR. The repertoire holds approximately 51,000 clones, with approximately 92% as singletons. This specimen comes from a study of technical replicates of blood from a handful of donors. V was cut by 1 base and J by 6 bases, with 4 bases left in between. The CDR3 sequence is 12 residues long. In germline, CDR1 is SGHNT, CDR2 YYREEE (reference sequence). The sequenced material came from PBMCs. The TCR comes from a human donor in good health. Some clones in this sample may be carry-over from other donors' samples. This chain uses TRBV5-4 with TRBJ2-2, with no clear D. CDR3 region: CASSLIAGELFF. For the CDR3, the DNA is TGTGCCAGCAGCTTGATAGCCGGGGAGCTGTTTTTT.